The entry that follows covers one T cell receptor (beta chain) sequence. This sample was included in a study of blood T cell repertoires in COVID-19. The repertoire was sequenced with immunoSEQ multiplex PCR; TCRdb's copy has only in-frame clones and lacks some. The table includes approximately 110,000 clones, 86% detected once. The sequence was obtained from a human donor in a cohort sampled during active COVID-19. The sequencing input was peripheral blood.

CDR3 residues: CASSRQGVTGNTIYF. CDR3 bases: TGTGCCAGCAGCAGACAGGGGGTAACTGGAAACACCATATATTTT. The V gene is TRBV7-2, the J gene TRBJ1-3; 9 bases match TRBD1. V gave up 5 bases and J gave up 2 bases; unmatched junction bases: 4. The CDR3 runs 15 residues. Germline V lookup: CDR1 SGHTA, CDR2 FQGNSA.